The 31 T cell receptor beta chains given below trace back to one sample, sequenced in a study of naive and memory T cell subsets. The beta constant-region primer was an equimolar mix of two oligonucleotides covering TRBC1 and TRBC2. Nested alpha and beta constant-region primers with the SP2 primer drove four PCR rounds on ligated cDNA. Using its own MiXCR run on the UMI-ligation and nested PCR reads, TCRdb lists one record per CDR3 protein. Seen here are 95,000 to 150,000 distinct CDR3 sequences, roughly 32% observed once, and the top ten hold about 0.85%. Sequencing input: central memory CD4+ T cells from blood. The receptors originated from a human donor in good health.

The rearrangement uses TRBV15 and TRBJ2-7; 10 positions match TRBD1. With 5 bases clipped from V and 5 bases from J, the junction kept 9 bases outside the gene matches. CDR3 length equals 15 residues. The V gene's germline CDR1 is LNHNV and CDR2 YYDKDF (reference sequence). CDR3 amino acids: CATSERGGQGHEQYF. CDR3 DNA sequence: TGTGCCACCAGCGAGAGGGGGGGACAGGGGCACGAGCAGTACTTC.

V gene TRBV7-2 combines with J gene TRBJ2-3; weak D call: TRBD2 (5 bases). Looked up from germline, CDR1 is SGHTA and CDR2 is FQGNSA. V dropped 5 bases and J dropped 2 bases, with 11 bases sitting between them. There are 14 residues in the CDR3. The CDR3 sequence: CASSLTTNTDTQYF. CDR3 nucleotide sequence: TGTGCCAGCAGCCTTACGACTAACACAGATACGCAGTATTTT.

This chain connects TRBV16 to TRBJ2-1; no clear D. The germline V gene has CDR1 KGHSY and CDR2 FQNENV. The CDR3 spans 14 residues. V was trimmed by 2 bases and J by 4 bases, leaving 9 bases between them. The CDR3 protein is CASSQQRNYNEQFF. The CDR3 DNA sequence: TGTGCCAGCAGCCAACAGAGGAATTACAATGAGCAGTTCTTC.

This clonotype turned up a few times. V usage is TRBV11-3 and J usage is TRBJ2-1, with TRBD2 as a possible D gene (7 bases). The CDR3 is 13 residues long. Deletions cut 7 bases from V and 6 bases from J, with 13 bases between. Germline V lookup: CDR1 SGHNT, CDR2 YENEEA. The CDR3 region is CASTRGGSNEQFF. The DNA for the CDR3 is TGTGCCAGCACCAGGGGAGGGAGCAATGAGCAGTTCTTC. Full variable domain (rest looked up from reference TRBV11-3 and TRBJ2-1): EAGVVQSPRYKIIEKKQPVAFWCNPISGHNTLYWYLQNLGQGPELLIRYENEEAVDDSQLPKDRFSAERLKGVDSTLKIQPAELGDSAVYLCASTRGGSNEQFFGPGTRLTVL.

This chain connects TRBV29-1 to TRBJ2-1, with D uncertain. The CDR3 is made up of 12 amino acids. Germline CDR1 reads SQVTM; CDR2 reads ANQGSEA. V dropped 5 bases and J dropped 0 bases, with 5 bases sitting between them. CDR3: CSVTLSYNEQFF. The CDR3 DNA sequence: TGCAGCGTTACACTCTCCTACAATGAGCAGTTCTTC.

This sequence joins TRBV7-3 and TRBJ2-1; D might be TRBD2 (6 bases). V was pared by 5 bases and J by 7 bases, with 21 bases between. The CDR3 totals 16 residues. Per the germline V gene, CDR1 is SGHTA and CDR2 is FQGTGA. The CDR3 region is CASSRQLVGGRNEQFF. CDR3 bases: TGTGCCAGCAGCCGACAACTAGTGGGAGGTAGAAATGAGCAGTTCTTC.

This clonotype was recorded a few times. The chain has TRBV28 and TRBJ1-4; no clear D gene. Trimming cost V 2 bases and J 4 bases, with 11 bases left between them. The germline V gene has CDR1 MDHEN and CDR2 SYDVKM. This CDR3 is 15 amino acids long. This chain's CDR3 is CASSLLVGFNEKLFF. DNA of the CDR3: TGTGCCAGCAGTTTACTCGTAGGGTTTAATGAAAAACTGTTTTTT.

At least ten counts were recorded for this clonotype. CDR3 loop: CASSANAWGNNQPQHF. The CDR3, as DNA: TGTGCCAGCAGTGCCAACGCGTGGGGGAACAATCAGCCCCAGCATTTT. V gene TRBV2 combines with J gene TRBJ1-5; perhaps TRBD1 as D (5 bases). Looked up from germline, CDR1 is SNHLY and CDR2 is FYNNEI. V was clipped by 4 bases and J by 3 bases, with 16 bases between them. The CDR3 covers 16 residues.

The chain recombines TRBV3-1 with TRBJ2-5, with 11 bases aligning to TRBD1. J gave up 0 bases and V 4 bases, and 4 bases lay outside the gene matches. CDR1 and CDR2 (germline): LGHDT, YNNKEL (reference sequence). This CDR3 region has 16 residues. CDR3 amino acids: CASSPGTGGHQETQYF. The CDR3 bases are TGTGCCAGCAGCCCAGGGACAGGGGGTCACCAAGAGACCCAGTACTTC.

The gene calls are TRBV7-2 and TRBJ1-1; TRBD1 is a possible D gene (6 bases). CDR3 length: 16 amino acids. The V end lost 4 bases, the J end lost 5 bases, and 20 bases lay between the germline ends. The germline gives CDR1 SGHTA, CDR2 FQGNSA. CDR3 loop: CASSSRTQGRGTEAFF. The CDR3 bases are TGTGCCAGCAGCTCGAGGACACAGGGTAGAGGGACTGAAGCTTTCTTT.

This clonotype showed up just a few times. The rearrangement links TRBV28 to TRBJ2-7; the match to TRBD2 covers 9 bases. CDR3 length: 16 amino acids. Germline V gene data show CDR1 as MDHEN and CDR2 as SYDVKM. V lost 6 bases, J lost 2 bases, and 11 bases stayed unmatched. CDR3 DNA: TGTGCCAGCAGGCCCATAGCGGGAGCGTGGACCTACGAGCAGTACTTC. Its protein is CASRPIAGAWTYEQYF.

The chain carries TRBV5-6 and TRBJ1-2, with 10 positions matching TRBD1. The germline CDR1 and CDR2 sequences are SGHDT and YYEEEE. The CDR3 extends over 15 amino acids. Losses at the gene ends were 0 bases for V and 3 bases for J; bases not matched to a gene: 2. DNA for the CDR3: TGTGCCAGCAGCTTGGCTGGACAGGGGGACTATGGCTACACCTTC. It translates to CASSLAGQGDYGYTF.

This chain links TRBV7-3 with TRBJ1-1; D is uncertain. CDR3 size: 13 residues. V shed 6 bases and J shed 1 base, with 9 bases lying between them. The V gene's germline CDR1 is SGHTA and CDR2 FQGTGA. Here the CDR3 DNA reads TGTGCCAGCAGTACGACCCGGAACACTGAAGCTTTCTTT. Its translation: CASSTTRNTEAFF.

This clonotype was observed many times. This chain uses TRBV20-1 with TRBJ2-1; TRBD2 aligns across 14 bases. Germline-derived CDR1 and CDR2 are DFQATT and SNEGSKA (reference sequence). The V gene end was trimmed by 6 bases and the J gene end by 8 bases; junction bases not matched to a gene: 3. CDR3 length equals 13 residues. CDR3 in amino acids: CSAGTSGSYEQFF. CDR3 DNA sequence: TGCAGTGCCGGGACTAGCGGGAGCTATGAGCAGTTCTTC.

The chain is built from TRBV12-2 and TRBJ2-7; TRBD1, the table's D call, was not compared with the DNA. TRBV12-2 is annotated as a pseudogene. This CDR3 spans 16 amino acids. The CDR3 protein is CASRPWTVTPSYEQYF. In nucleotides, the CDR3 is TGTGCAAGTCGCCCCTGGACCGTAACCCCCTCCTACGAGCAGTACTTC.

The genes are TRBV3-1 and TRBJ1-5; D is unresolved. The V end lost 0 bases, the J end lost 8 bases, and 11 bases lay between the germline ends. Germline CDR1 and CDR2: LGHDT and YNNKEL (reference sequence). This CDR3 is built from 14 residues. The chain's CDR3 is CASSQENGGKPQHF. The CDR3 bases are TGTGCCAGCAGCCAAGAGAACGGAGGGAAGCCCCAGCATTTT. Looking up the rest from reference TRBV3-1 and TRBJ1-5 gives the full variable domain: DTAVSQTPKYLVTQMGNDKSIKCEQNLGHDTMYWYKQDSKKFLKIMFSYNNKELIINETVPNRFSPKSPDKAHLNLHINSLELGDSAVYFCASSQENGGKPQHFGDGTRLSIL.

The chain carries TRBV28 and TRBJ2-3; TRBD2 aligns across 7 bases. J was trimmed by 1 base and V by 6 bases; bases with no gene match: 10. The germline gives CDR1 MDHEN, CDR2 SYDVKM. This CDR3 is 16 amino acids long. CDR3 DNA: TGTGCCAGCAGCCGACCCGGGCTAGCGGGCACAGATACGCAGTATTTT. Its translation: CASSRPGLAGTDTQYF.

The sample holds a few counts of this clonotype. This sequence joins TRBV7-9 and TRBJ2-2, with a possible D match to TRBD1 (6 bases). This CDR3 is built from 13 residues. V lost 6 bases to trimming and J lost 5 bases, with 10 bases between them. Germline V CDR1 and CDR2: SEHNR, FQNEAQ (reference sequence). CDR3 sequence: CASRPGVTGELFF. The CDR3 nucleotides are TGTGCCAGCAGGCCAGGGGTTACCGGGGAGCTGTTTTTT.

This clonotype was observed a few times. The rearrangement uses TRBV20-1 and TRBJ2-1; D may be TRBD1 (5 bases). CDR3 length: 13 residues. Trimming removed 2 bases from V and 4 bases from J, with 9 bases in between. Germline values: CDR1 DFQATT, CDR2 SNEGSKA (reference sequence). CDR3 nucleotides: TGCAGTGCTAGACTAGGGGATTACAATGAGCAGTTCTTC. It specifies CSARLGDYNEQFF.

This clonotype was observed a few times. This rearrangement joins TRBV7-3 to TRBJ2-3, with 13 nucleotides matching TRBD2. The V segment lost 5 bases and the J segment 3 bases; nucleotides outside the gene matches: 8. Germline V gene sequence: CDR1 SGHTA, CDR2 FQGTGA. The CDR3 contains 17 residues. The CDR3 is CASSRGLAGSRTDTQYF. The CDR3 DNA reads TGTGCCAGCAGCCGGGGACTAGCGGGAAGTAGAACAGATACGCAGTATTTT.

There are many counts of this clonotype. This rearrangement joins TRBV24-1 to TRBJ2-1; 8 nucleotides align to TRBD2. The CDR3 loop spans 16 amino acids. The V segment lost 4 bases and the J segment 7 bases; nucleotides outside the gene matches: 11. Germline lookup yields CDR1 KGHDR and CDR2 SFDVKD. The CDR3 spells CATSDFFLSGRNEQFF. The DNA for the CDR3 is TGTGCCACCAGTGACTTCTTTCTAAGCGGGAGAAATGAGCAGTTCTTC.

This clonotype was picked up a small number of times. The rearrangement joins TRBV20-1 to TRBJ2-7, with TRBD1 matching 8 bases. This CDR3 region has 14 residues. The V gene end was trimmed by 5 bases and the J gene end by 3 bases; junction bases not matched to a gene: 9. In germline, CDR1 is DFQATT, CDR2 SNEGSKA (reference sequence). The CDR3 DNA follows: TGCAGTGCTGGACCGGGACAGGCTGACTACGAGCAGTACTTC. Protein product: CSAGPGQADYEQYF.

This clonotype has a handful of counts. The gene calls are TRBV28 and TRBJ2-7; D might be TRBD1 or TRBD2, each matching 5 bases. Trimming removed 8 bases at V and 4 bases at J, with 27 bases between. Germline CDR1 reads MDHEN; CDR2 reads SYDVKM. This CDR3 spans 17 amino acids. The CDR3 nucleotides are TGTGCCAGCTCTCCTATAGGGGTCCGGGACGGACAATACGAGCAGTACTTC. Translated: CASSPIGVRDGQYEQYF.

CDR3 sequence (DNA): TGCAGTGCTAGTGGGATATCTGAGCAGTTCTTC. Translated: CSASGISEQFF. V usage is TRBV20-1 and J usage is TRBJ2-1; D gene uncertain. V lost 3 bases and J 9 bases, leaving 9 bases between the germline ends. The CDR3 totals 11 residues. From germline, CDR1 is DFQATT and CDR2 SNEGSKA (reference sequence).

The chain carries TRBV6-5 and TRBJ1-1, with 8 bases matching TRBD1. In germline, CDR1 is MNHEY, CDR2 SVGAGI. Trimming at V came to 5 bases and at J to 5 bases, leaving 4 bases not matched to a gene. The CDR3 consists of 13 residues. The CDR3 protein is CASSRTGRTEAFF. CDR3 DNA: TGTGCCAGCAGTCGGACAGGGAGGACTGAAGCTTTCTTT.

This clonotype has more than one count but fewer than ten. The V and J genes are TRBV20-1 and TRBJ2-1; 8 bases fit TRBD1. The junction had 8 bases not matched to a gene; V was cut back by 1 base and J by 6 bases. Germline V gene data show CDR1 as DFQATT and CDR2 as SNEGSKA (reference sequence). This CDR3 has 15 amino acids. CDR3 coding DNA: TGCAGTGCTAGAGCTGGACAGGGTAATATCAATGAGCAGTTCTTC. This translates into CSARAGQGNINEQFF.

In this sample, this clonotype turned up a few times. The chain joins TRBV27 to TRBJ2-1, with D maybe TRBD2 (6 bases). The germline CDR1 and CDR2 sequences are MNHEY and SMNVEV (reference sequence). The V end lost 5 bases, the J end lost 7 bases, and 18 bases lay between the germline ends. The CDR3 has 15 amino acids. CDR3 coding DNA: TGTGCCAGCAGTATCGGGACTTTATGGGGGAATGAGCAGTTCTTC. It encodes CASSIGTLWGNEQFF.

This sequence joins TRBV5-1 and TRBJ2-1; perhaps D is TRBD1 or TRBD2 (5 bases each). CDR3 length equals 12 residues. The germline V and J ends were trimmed by 5 bases and 9 bases, with 12 bases remaining between them. Germline V CDR1 and CDR2: SGHRS, YFSETQ. This chain's CDR3 is CASRSPGTEQFF. The CDR3, as DNA: TGCGCCAGCAGAAGCCCGGGGACTGAGCAGTTCTTC.

This chain uses TRBV12-5 with TRBJ2-7; the match to TRBD1 covers 8 bases. V gave up 2 bases and J gave up 4 bases; unmatched junction bases: 13. The CDR3 extends over 17 amino acids. The germline gives CDR1 LGHNT, CDR2 FRNRAP. CDR3 nucleotides: TGTGCTAGTGGTTTGTCCCTTGGTGGGACAGGCAGATACGAGCAGTACTTC. It encodes CASGLSLGGTGRYEQYF. The complete variable domain, with remaining parts taken from reference TRBV12-5 and TRBJ2-7, reads DARVTQTPRHKVTEMGQEVTMRCQPILGHNTVFWYRQTMMQGLELLAYFRNRAPLDDSGMPKDRFSAEMPDATLATLKIQPSEPRDSAVYFCASGLSLGGTGRYEQYFGPGTRLTVT.

The chain carries TRBV12-3 or TRBV12-4 and TRBJ1-6; TRBD1 aligns across 8 bases. V shed 10 bases and J 10 bases; nucleotides not matched to a gene: 6. This CDR3 is 12 amino acids long. This chain's CDR3 is CAIQGEGSPLHF. The DNA of the CDR3 is TGTGCCATACAGGGGGAAGGCTCACCCCTCCACTTT.

The rearrangement uses TRBV28 and TRBJ2-7, with 7 bases matching TRBD1. Trimming took 6 bases from V and 2 from J; bases not matched to a gene: 10. The CDR3 is 15 residues long. Looked up from germline, CDR1 is MDHEN and CDR2 is SYDVKM. The CDR3 nucleotides read TGTGCCAGCAGACAGATGACAGGGTCAACCTACGAGCAGTACTTC. Its translation is CASRQMTGSTYEQYF.